This TCR beta chain was sequenced in a study of CD8+CD57+ T cells in acquired aplastic anemia. Study summary: Isolated CD4+ and CD8+ cells, once sorted, yielded DNA averaging roughly 3 ug. General observations from the study: Patients and controls shared 25 to 35 CD8+ CDR3 sequences, which appeared highly expressed in patients and within their immunodominant clones.

This clonotype was found many times. The target antigen is unknown. Selection for sequencing was limited to patients who had shown CD8+CD57+ cell expansion by flow cytometry. Severe acquired aplastic anemia was present in all patients. Profiling of TCR beta VDJ combinations and CDR3 sequences used genomic DNA as template. One entry per CDR3 protein results from TCRdb running MiXCR on the reads. The sample includes about 180,000 distinct CDR3 sequences, less than 65% seen only once; the top ten take about 42%. The CDR3 spans 15 residues. Germline lookup yields CDR1 LNHNV and CDR2 YYDKDF (reference sequence). The V gene lost 1 base and the J gene lost 8 bases, with 17 bases spanning the gap.

This sequence joins TRBV15 and TRBJ1-2; TRBD1 might be the D (6 bases). This receptor was taken from a human donor with aplastic anemia. The specimen sequenced was sorted CD4+, CD8+, or CD8+CD57+ T cells (not recorded which) from PBMCs. The CDR3 protein is CATSRAEPGADGYTF. CDR3 in DNA: TGTGCCACCAGCAGAGCTGAGCCAGGGGCTGACGGCTACACCTTC.